The 23 T cell receptor beta chains reported below all come from one sample, sequenced in a study of a mutant IDH1 vaccine in newly diagnosed glioma. TCRdb keeps only in-frame clones here, not all; method: immunoSEQ multiplex PCR. Among 45,000 to 70,000 clones, roughly four fifths were seen once, and the ten largest hold roughly 3.5%. Time point given: week 5, during vaccination. Alongside topical imiquimod, each dose of vaccine comprised 300 ug of mutant IDH1 20-mer peptide. What these receptors recognize is not known. The sample here was PBMCs, taken from a glioma patient whose treatment included an IDH1 peptide vaccine. The receptors shown here come from a man aged 30 to 39 with glioma.

The rearrangement uses TRBV7-8 and TRBJ2-7; perhaps D is TRBD1 or TRBD2 (5 bases each). Germline CDR1 is SGHVS and CDR2 is FQNEAQ. The CDR3 is made up of 14 amino acids. Trimming removed 5 bases at V and 1 base at J, with 12 bases between. This chain's CDR3 is CASSTRDPSYEQYF. CDR3 coding DNA: TGTGCCAGCAGCACCCGGGACCCTTCCTACGAGCAGTACTTC.

The gene calls are TRBV5-8 and TRBJ2-2; no firm D call. V lost 0 bases, J lost 3 bases, and 12 bases lay in between. The CDR3 contains 16 residues. Germline CDR1 SGHTS, CDR2 YDEGEE. Here the CDR3 reads CASSLAKKGDTGELFF. DNA for the CDR3: TGTGCCAGCAGCTTGGCCAAGAAAGGTGACACCGGGGAGCTGTTTTTT.

The J gene is TRBJ2-7, the V gene TRBV4-2; D not resolved. Trimming left V 3 bases short and J 2 bases short, with 17 bases between. The CDR3 extends over 16 amino acids. Germline V gene lookup returns CDR1 LGHNA and CDR2 YNFKEQ. Here the CDR3 reads CASSHRSSETAYEQYF. The CDR3 DNA sequence: TGTGCCAGCAGCCACCGATCCTCTGAGACGGCCTACGAGCAGTACTTC.

This clone was counted only a few times. The chain employs TRBV27 and TRBJ2-3; tentatively, D is TRBD1 (5 bases). Germline assignment: CDR1 MNHEY and CDR2 SMNVEV (reference sequence). Deletions cut 6 bases from V and 3 bases from J, with 7 bases between. The CDR3 totals 12 residues. The CDR3 nucleotides read TGTGCCAGCAGGGGGCGGACAGATACGCAGTATTTT. Amino acids: CASRGRTDTQYF.

A remark on this clone: Other DNA sequences from this sample encode an identical CDR3 as well. The chain carries TRBV10-1 and TRBJ1-1; D may be TRBD1 (5 bases). The CDR3 totals 14 residues. From germline, CDR1 is WNHNN and CDR2 SYGVQD (reference sequence). V lost 4 bases, J lost 2 bases, and 11 bases lay in between. CDR3 nucleotide sequence: TGCGCCAGCAGTGTCCCAGGGTCAAACACTGAAGCTTTCTTT. It is translated as CASSVPGSNTEAFF.

The chain carries TRBV10-1 and TRBJ2-3, with no clear D. V lost 5 bases and J lost 8, with 14 bases in between. Germline CDR1 reads WNHNN; CDR2 reads SYGVQD (reference sequence). The CDR3 contains 13 residues. Here the CDR3 DNA reads TGCGCCAGCAGTCTCGACCCCGTCGGTACGCAGTATTTT. Encoded protein: CASSLDPVGTQYF.

The V call is TRBV19, the J call TRBJ1-1; D perhaps matches TRBD1 (5 bases). Trimming removed 6 bases at V and 7 bases at J, with 21 bases between. CDR3 length equals 15 residues. Per germline, CDR1 LNHDA and CDR2 SQIVND (reference sequence). The CDR3 is CASRTVTGARGEAFF. The CDR3, as DNA: TGTGCCAGTAGAACCGTTACAGGAGCCCGAGGTGAAGCTTTCTTT.

This clone has more than one count but fewer than ten. J is TRBJ1-2 and V is TRBV29-1, with no clear D. The CDR3 has 13 amino acids. V was pared by 5 bases and J by 3 bases, with 13 bases between. Looked up from germline, CDR1 is SQVTM and CDR2 is ANQGSEA. CDR3 in DNA: TGCAGCGTTTTGCCCGGAGGGCACTATGGCTACACCTTC. It specifies CSVLPGGHYGYTF.

The chain recombines TRBV18 with TRBJ1-2; D possibly corresponds to TRBD1 (5 bases). The V gene lost 3 bases and the J gene lost 2 bases, with 10 bases spanning the gap. From germline, CDR1 is KGHSH and CDR2 LQKENI. This CDR3 is 14 amino acids long. CDR3: CASSPLTENYGYTF. CDR3 coding DNA: TGTGCCAGCTCACCCTTGACAGAGAACTATGGCTACACCTTC.

This chain links TRBV5-4 with TRBJ2-7; TRBD1 agrees at 7 bases. The germline gives CDR1 SGHNT, CDR2 YYREEE (reference sequence). CDR3 length: 19 residues. Unmatched junction bases numbered 23, after V lost 4 bases and J lost 4 bases. The CDR3 region has the DNA TGTGCCAGCAGCCATATACTCCTTCTCGGGACAGAAGGGAAATACGAGCAGTACTTC. It codes for CASSHILLLGTEGKYEQYF.

The chain has TRBV28 and TRBJ1-5; D call uncertain. V lost 6 bases and J lost 6, with 12 bases in between. Germline CDR1 and CDR2: MDHEN and SYDVKM. This CDR3 contains 13 residues. This CDR3 is CASRRSGLQPQHF. CDR3 sequence (DNA): TGTGCCAGCAGACGCTCCGGGCTTCAGCCCCAGCATTTT.

V and J are TRBV4-1 and TRBJ2-5; D possibly uses TRBD1 or TRBD2 (6 bases each). The CDR3 length is 16 residues. Germline V gene data show CDR1 as MGHRA and CDR2 as YSYEKL. Trimming removed 1 base from V and 4 bases from J, with 16 bases in between. The DNA for the CDR3 is TGCGCCAGCAGCCAAGTGGGAACGGGGGCCCGAGAGACCCAGTACTTC. This sequence encodes CASSQVGTGARETQYF.

The J gene is TRBJ2-3, the V gene TRBV5-4; 9 nucleotides agree with TRBD2. The V gene's germline CDR1 is SGHNT and CDR2 YYREEE (reference sequence). The V and J ends lost 0 bases and 0 bases, in that order; junction bases with no gene match: 5. This CDR3 contains 17 residues. In DNA form, the CDR3 reads TGTGCCAGCAGCTTGGGGCTAGCGGGGTCCAGCACAGATACGCAGTATTTT. Translated, it gives CASSLGLAGSSTDTQYF.

The chain employs TRBV10-2 and TRBJ1-6; 10 bases agree with TRBD1. V was pared by 9 bases and J by 8 bases, with 1 base of the junction left unmatched. Germline V gene lookup returns CDR1 WSHSY and CDR2 SAAADI. This CDR3 contains 12 residues. CDR3 coding DNA: TGCGCCAGGGGGACAGGGGATTCACCCCTCCACTTT. Amino acids: CARGTGDSPLHF.

The chain joins TRBV7-9 to TRBJ1-5; D remains ambiguous. This CDR3 is built from 15 residues. Trimming pared 1 base from V and 3 bases from J, leaving 10 bases between. From germline, CDR1 is SEHNR and CDR2 FQNEAQ (reference sequence). CDR3 nucleotide sequence: TGTGCCAGCAGCTTAGGGGAGCGGTCCAATCAGCCCCAGCATTTT. Amino acids: CASSLGERSNQPQHF.

The rearrangement uses TRBV18 and TRBJ2-4; D perhaps matches TRBD1 (5 bases). V was clipped by 6 bases and J by 7 bases, with 10 bases between them. The CDR3 is made up of 12 amino acids. CDR1 is KGHSH, CDR2 LQKENI, per germline. CDR3: CASSPDINIQYF. CDR3 nucleotides: TGTGCCAGCTCGCCGGACATTAACATTCAGTACTTC. The full variable domain, rest sourced from reference TRBV18 and TRBJ2-4, is NAGVMQNPRHLVRRRGQEARLRCSPMKGHSHVYWYRQLPEEGLKFMVYLQKENIIDESGMPKERFSAEFPKEGPSILRIQQVVRGDSAAYFCASSPDINIQYFGAGTRLSVL.

This clone was found a few times. The V and J genes are TRBV7-9 and TRBJ1-6; 9 bases fit TRBD1. Unmatched junction bases numbered 8, after V lost 5 bases and J lost 9 bases. Germline V lookup: CDR1 SEHNR, CDR2 FQNEAQ (reference sequence). The CDR3 covers 15 residues. CDR3 DNA sequence: TGTGCCAGCAGCCGCCTGGGACAGGGTGGTTCACCCCTCCACTTT. Translated, it gives CASSRLGQGGSPLHF.

V and J are TRBV19 and TRBJ2-7; D unclear. The CDR3 consists of 13 residues. Deletions cut 3 bases from V and 3 bases from J, with 9 bases between. Germline CDR1 LNHDA, CDR2 SQIVND (reference sequence). The CDR3 loop is CASSMKGSYEQYF. In nucleotides, the CDR3 is TGTGCCAGTAGTATGAAAGGCAGCTACGAGCAGTACTTC.

J is TRBJ1-2 and V is TRBV27; unclear D gene. Trimming took off 2 bases at V and 7 bases at J, with 14 bases between the two ends. Germline CDR1 and CDR2: MNHEY and SMNVEV (reference sequence). There are 14 residues in the CDR3. The CDR3 reads CASSLTRAMGGYTF. In DNA, the CDR3 is TGTGCCAGCAGTTTAACCCGCGCCATGGGTGGCTACACCTTC.

The V call is TRBV6-4, the J call TRBJ2-7; TRBD2 matches 12 bases. CDR3 length: 15 residues. Germline-derived CDR1 and CDR2 are MRHNA and SNTAGT. Losses at the gene ends were 5 bases for V and 2 bases for J; bases not matched to a gene: 4. The CDR3: CASSKLAGGTYEQYF. The CDR3 nucleotides are TGTGCCAGCAGTAAGCTAGCGGGGGGGACCTACGAGCAGTACTTC.

The CDR3 spells CASSPRDRGNYGYTF. CDR3 DNA: TGTGCCAGCTCACCGAGAGACAGGGGAAACTATGGCTACACCTTC. The chain links TRBV18 to TRBJ1-2; 8 nucleotides match TRBD1. The V gene's germline CDR1 is KGHSH and CDR2 LQKENI. The V gene end was trimmed by 3 bases and the J gene end by 2 bases; junction bases not matched to a gene: 5. CDR3 length equals 15 residues.

This chain uses TRBV27 with TRBJ1-1; tentatively, D is TRBD1 (6 bases). Germline-derived CDR1 and CDR2 are MNHEY and SMNVEV (reference sequence). The CDR3 length is 15 residues. V was clipped by 2 bases and J by 7 bases, with 17 bases between them. CDR3: CASSLTGGAFFEAFF. The DNA for the CDR3 is TGTGCCAGCAGTTTAACCGGGGGGGCATTTTTTGAAGCTTTCTTT.

This clone was counted only a few times. The chain has TRBV9 and TRBJ1-1; D unclear. Trimming stripped 0 bases from V and 4 bases from J, with 13 bases between. The germline CDR1 and CDR2 sequences are SGDLS and YYNGEE. This CDR3 is built from 15 residues. CDR3 amino acids: CASSVESGGPTEAFF. The CDR3 DNA sequence: TGTGCCAGCAGCGTAGAGTCTGGTGGTCCCACTGAAGCTTTCTTT.